This is a list of T cell receptor beta chains from one sample in a study of shared clonotypes between healthy human individuals. Libraries were prepared by immunoSEQ multiplex PCR; TCRdb keeps only in-frame clonotypes and omits some of them. The repertoire holds about 1.5 million clones, with 95% to 99% as singletons. The sequencing sample was made of naive CD4+ T cells sorted from blood. The source of these receptors is a man aged 25-45 years in good health. The CDR3 runs from the conserved cysteine through the conserved F or W. D genes are given only for firm matches.

V	J	D	DNA	CDR3
TRBV27	TRBJ1-3	TRBD1	TGTGCCAGCAGCCAGGCCGGGACAGTTGGAAACACCATATATTTT	CASSQAGTVGNTIYF
TRBV10-1	TRBJ2-1	.	TGCGCCAGTGCCTCAGGGGTGAGTTCCTACAATGAGCAGTTCTTC	CASASGVSSYNEQFF
TRBV7-6	TRBJ2-7	TRBD1	TGTGCCAGCAGCTTAGCCCCCCCGGGACAGGGGGCTGTTTCCTACGAGCAGTACTTC	CASSLAPPGQGAVSYEQYF
TRBV23-1	TRBJ2-7	.	TGCGCCAATGAACTGAAGGAGGCGCCTCCCCGGCTTGGCCACTCCTACGAGCAGTACTTC	CANELKEAPPRLGHSYEQYF
TRBV19	TRBJ2-1	TRBD1	TGTGCCAGTAGCAGGACAGGGGGCTTTGGGAATGAGCAGTTCTTC	CASSRTGGFGNEQFF
TRBV6-5	TRBJ2-5	TRBD1	TGTGCCAGCAGTCGTCGGACAGGGGGAGAGACCCAGTACTTC	CASSRRTGGETQYF
TRBV6-5	TRBJ2-6	.	TGTGCCAGCAGTTGGGGCCACTCTGGGGCCAACGTCCTGACTTTC	CASSWGHSGANVLTF
TRBV7-9	TRBJ1-4	.	TGTGCCAGCACCCCGAATGAAAAACTGTTTTTT	CASTPNEKLFF
TRBV7-9	TRBJ2-7	TRBD2	TGTGCCAGCAGCTTAGACGGGAGGTTCAACGAGCAGTACTTC	CASSLDGRFNEQYF
TRBV19	TRBJ2-3	TRBD1	TGTGCCAGTAGTATAGGGACAGGGGGGGGAAGCACAGATACGCAGTATTTT	CASSIGTGGGSTDTQYF
TRBV14	TRBJ1-3	.	TGTGCCAGCAGCCACAGATTCTCTGGAAACACCATATATTTT	CASSHRFSGNTIYF
TRBV9	TRBJ2-2	.	TGTGCCAGCAGCGTAGGGGCAGTCGGGGAGCTGTTTTTT	CASSVGAVGELFF
TRBV5-5	TRBJ2-3	.	TGTGCCAGCAGCTTGAACGCGCAGTATTTT	CASSLNAQYF
TRBV28	TRBJ2-1	.	TGTGCCAGCAGCGGACGGGGAAGCTCCTACAATGAGCAGTTCTTC	CASSGRGSSYNEQFF
TRBV5-4	TRBJ2-7	TRBD1	TGTGCCAGCAGCCGTACCGGGACAGGGACCTACGAGCAGTACTTC	CASSRTGTGTYEQYF
TRBV6-5	TRBJ2-2	.	TGTGCCAGCAGTTACGTGGCGCAGGGACCCGGGGAGCTGTTTTTT	CASSYVAQGPGELFF
TRBV6-6	TRBJ2-3	TRBD1	TGTGCCAGCAGTCTCGACAGGGTGACGACAGATACGCAGTATTTT	CASSLDRVTTDTQYF
TRBV7-2	TRBJ2-7	.	TGTGCCAGCAGCTTAGCGCTGACCCTCTCCTACGAGCAGTACTTC	CASSLALTLSYEQYF
TRBV7-9	TRBJ2-4	TRBD2	TGTGCCAGCAGCTTAGGACTAGCGGGAGTAGCCAAAAACATTCAGTACTTC	CASSLGLAGVAKNIQYF
TRBV7-9	TRBJ2-3	TRBD2	TGTGCCAGCAGCCTTAACGGCGGGGGGGACGCTAGCACAGATACGCAGTATTTT	CASSLNGGGDASTDTQYF
TRBV6-5	TRBJ2-3	.	TGTGCCAGCAGTTACTCGGGGCAGGATACGCAGTATTTT	CASSYSGQDTQYF
TRBV2	TRBJ1-5	.	TGTGCCAGCAGTGAAGCTGGACCGTCGCTGCAGCCCCAGCATTTT	CASSEAGPSLQPQHF
TRBV29-1	TRBJ2-1	TRBD2	TGCAGCGTTGATCGTAGCGGGGGCCCCGGCGGACTAAATGAGCAGTTCTTC	CSVDRSGGPGGLNEQFF
TRBV7-7	TRBJ2-1	TRBD2	TGTGCCAGCAGTGAGCTAGCGGGCCAAAGCGAGCAGTTCTTC	CASSELAGQSEQFF
TRBV6-5	TRBJ1-1	.	TGTGCCAGCAAAATAAAGTCATGGGGGGTAAATGAAGCTTTCTTT	CASKIKSWGVNEAFF
TRBV15	TRBJ2-2	TRBD1	TGTGCCACCAGCACCCGACAGGGGATGTACGGGGAGCTGTTTTTT	CATSTRQGMYGELFF
TRBV6-1	TRBJ2-1	.	TGTGCCAGCAGCAGGGACGGCCGGTACAATGAGCAGTTCTTC	CASSRDGRYNEQFF
TRBV18	TRBJ2-3	TRBD2	TGTGCCAGCTCACCAAGGACTAGCGGGACCGGCACAGATACGCAGTATTTT	CASSPRTSGTGTDTQYF
TRBV7-2	TRBJ2-7	TRBD1	TGTGCCAGCAGCTTAGGGACAGGCTTTTCCTACGAGCAGTACTTC	CASSLGTGFSYEQYF
TRBV11-3	TRBJ2-1	TRBD2	TGTGCCAGCAGCCCGGGACTAGCGGACGGCGAGCAGTTCTTC	CASSPGLADGEQFF
TRBV7-8	TRBJ2-7	TRBD2	TGTGCCAGCAGCTTAGCGTCAATTAGCGGGACTGAGAAGTACTTC	CASSLASISGTEKYF
TRBV6-4	TRBJ2-2	.	TGTGCCAGCAGTGACTCGAGACGGGACACCGGGGAGCTGTTTTTT	CASSDSRRDTGELFF
TRBV5-1	TRBJ2-7	.	TGCGCCAGCAGCTGGGGGAAAGACGGCGAGCAGTACTTC	CASSWGKDGEQYF
TRBV7-2	TRBJ2-1	TRBD2	TGTGCCAGCACCTTAGCGGGAGTCCCCTACAATGAGCAGTTCTTC	CASTLAGVPYNEQFF
TRBV6-1	TRBJ2-5	TRBD2	TGTGCCAGCAGTGGACTGAGCGGGATCGGAGAGACCCAGTACTTC	CASSGLSGIGETQYF
TRBV7-8	TRBJ1-5	TRBD1	TGTGCCAGCAGCGCGCGAGGTGCAGGGGGAGATCAGCCCCAGCATTTT	CASSARGAGGDQPQHF
TRBV7-8	TRBJ1-1	.	TGTGCCAGCAGCCTCAGACCGGGGTTGGCGAACACTGAAGCTTTCTTT	CASSLRPGLANTEAFF
TRBV10-1	TRBJ2-7	.	TGCGCCAGCAGTGAATCCCACTCAAGTGACCTATCCTACGAGCAGTACTTC	CASSESHSSDLSYEQYF
TRBV9	TRBJ1-2	.	TGTGCCAGCAGTTCGCGACAGAACTATGGCTACACCTTC	CASSSRQNYGYTF
TRBV14	TRBJ2-5	TRBD2	TGTGCCAGCAGCCAAGATCGTCTAGCGGGAGTTCGGGTGACCCAGTACTTC	CASSQDRLAGVRVTQYF
TRBV7-9	TRBJ1-4	.	TGTGCCAGCAGGAAACAGGTCGGAGGCGAAAAACTGTTTTTT	CASRKQVGGEKLFF
TRBV7-5	TRBJ2-2	.	TGTGCCAGAAGCATCGGACTAGCGGGAGGGCAAGAACGAGGTCGTAGCGTTGAGCTGTTTTTT	CARSIGLAGGQERGRSVELFF
TRBV5-4	TRBJ2-7	TRBD2	TGTGCCAGCAGCTTGGAGGGACTAGCGGTCTACGAGCAGTACTTC	CASSLEGLAVYEQYF
TRBV10-3	TRBJ2-7	.	TGTGCCATCAGCCCTAGGACAAGCTCCTACGAGCAGTACTTC	CAISPRTSSYEQYF
TRBV6-1	TRBJ2-5	TRBD1	TGTGCCAGCAGAGGGGGCAGTCAAGAGACCCAGTACTTC	CASRGGSQETQYF
TRBV28	TRBJ1-1	.	TGTGCCAGCAGTTTAGACGATATGAACACTGAAGCTTTCTTT	CASSLDDMNTEAFF
TRBV27	TRBJ1-5	.	TGTGCCAGCAGTTTCGCACAGGGGCCCCAGCATTTT	CASSFAQGPQHF
TRBV19	TRBJ2-7	.	TGTGCCAGTAGTACGCCAACGGAGCAGTACTTC	CASSTPTEQYF
TRBV11-2	TRBJ2-7	TRBD2	TGTGCCAGCAGCTTGGGACTAAGCAGCTACGAGCAGTACTTC	CASSLGLSSYEQYF
TRBV28	TRBJ1-2	TRBD1	TGTGCCAGCAGCTCGACAGGGTATGGCTACACCTTC	CASSSTGYGYTF
TRBV29-1	TRBJ2-2	.	TGCAGCGTTGATGACACCGGGGAGCTGTTTTTT	CSVDDTGELFF
TRBV6-1	TRBJ2-3	.	TGTGCCAGCACCACGCTGGGACACCACACAGATACGCAGTATTTT	CASTTLGHHTDTQYF
TRBV4-3	TRBJ2-3	.	TGCGCCAGCAGCCAAAAAGGGGTTAGCACAGATACGCAGTATTTT	CASSQKGVSTDTQYF
TRBV10-3	TRBJ2-3	.	TGTGCCATCAGTGAGTCGGGCACAGATACGCAGTATTTT	CAISESGTDTQYF
TRBV11-1	TRBJ2-5	.	TGTGCCAGCAGCTTGGTCTCTGGGGGAGGGGGACAAGAGACCCAGTACTTC	CASSLVSGGGGQETQYF
TRBV5-1	TRBJ1-6	.	TGCGCCAGCAGCCCAAATCCTACAGGGTCGCATAATTCACCCCTCCACTTT	CASSPNPTGSHNSPLHF
TRBV5-1	TRBJ2-3	TRBD1	TGCGCCAGCAGCCCGGGACAGGGCTCTAGCACAGATACGCAGTATTTT	CASSPGQGSSTDTQYF
TRBV28	TRBJ1-5	.	TGTGCCAGCAGTAACCTCCTTCAGCCCCAGCATTTT	CASSNLLQPQHF
TRBV28	TRBJ2-1	.	TGTGCCACAAGGACCGGGACAAGAATTTACAATGAGCAGTTCTTC	CATRTGTRIYNEQFF